A selection of T cell receptor beta chains follows, all from one sample in a study of blood T cell repertoires in COVID-19. Produced via immunoSEQ multiplex PCR; TCRdb's table is partial and in-frame only. The sample contains under 120,000 clones, roughly 85% of which appear only once. Sequencing input: peripheral blood. Every receptor here comes from a human donor in a cohort sampled during active COVID-19. The CDR3 runs from the conserved cysteine through the conserved F or W. The D gene is left open where the match is weak. Size values are once, few and many counts, or a class for expanded clones, and some rows have none.

NA	TRBV28	14	NA	TRBJ1-2	TGTGCCAGCAGTTCCCCCGGGGTCAGGGGAGGCTACACCTTC	CASSSPGVRGGYTF
NA	TRBV3-1/TRBV3-2	16	TRBD2	TRBJ2-5	TGTGCCAGCAGCCAAAAGGTCGGGAGGGCCGGAGAGACCCAGTACTTC	CASSQKVGRAGETQYF
NA	TRBV18	15	NA	TRBJ1-3	TGTGCCAGCTCACCAGGGAGGTTCTCTGGAAACACCATATATTTT	CASSPGRFSGNTIYF
once	TRBV12-5	13	TRBD1	TRBJ1-2	TGTGCTAGTGGTTTGAACAGGGGAGAAGGCTACACCTTC	CASGLNRGEGYTF
NA	TRBV2	17	TRBD2	TRBJ2-6	TGTGCCAGCGTAACTAGCGGGAGGGGACCTGGGGCCAACGTCCTGACTTTC	CASVTSGRGPGANVLTF
once	TRBV28	13	TRBD1	TRBJ2-7	TGTGCCAGCAGTTCGGGACAGGGGGGCGAGCAGTACTTC	CASSSGQGGEQYF
NA	TRBV18	15	TRBD1	TRBJ2-3	TGTGCCAGCTCATTCGTCCCGGGACAGTCTGATACGCAGTATTTT	CASSFVPGQSDTQYF
NA	TRBV7-6	16	TRBD2	TRBJ2-5	TGTGCCAGCAGCTTAGGCCTAGCGGGAGGAGGAGAGACCCAGTACTTC	CASSLGLAGGGETQYF
NA	TRBV28	15	NA	TRBJ1-5	TGTGCCAGCAGTTCCCCATTGGGCTCCCATCAGCCCCAGCATTTT	CASSSPLGSHQPQHF
NA	TRBV28	14	TRBD1	TRBJ2-5	TGTGCCAGCAGTTTGGACAGGGGGCGGGAGACCCAGTACTTC	CASSLDRGRETQYF
NA	TRBV5-1	15	NA	TRBJ2-7	TGCGCCAGCAGCTTGATGACTGACCGGCCGCACGAGCAGTACTTC	CASSLMTDRPHEQYF
NA	TRBV5-1	11	NA	TRBJ2-7	TGCGCCAGCAGCTTCGCCTACGAGCAGTACTTC	CASSFAYEQYF
NA	TRBV7-3	16	NA	TRBJ2-2	TGTGCCAGCAGCTTAAAAGGGACTGCATTGGCCGGGGAGCTGTTTTTT	CASSLKGTALAGELFF
NA	TRBV19	13	NA	TRBJ2-1	TGTGCCAGTAGTATAGAAACTAGCTCAAATCAGTTCTTC	CASSIETSSNQFF
NA	TRBV15	15	TRBD2	TRBJ2-7	TGTGCCACCAGCAACCCTAGCGGGAGCCTCCTCGAGCAGTACTTC	CATSNPSGSLLEQYF
NA	TRBV3-1/TRBV3-2	16	TRBD2	TRBJ2-3	TGTGCCAGCAGCGACCGACTAGCGGGGGACACAGATACGCAGTATTTT	CASSDRLAGDTDTQYF
NA	TRBV10-1	13	NA	TRBJ1-4	TGCGCCAGCAGTGTGTCGGGGCACCGAGAACTGTTTTTT	CASSVSGHRELFF
NA	TRBV28	16	NA	TRBJ1-5	TGTGCCAGCAGCCTCCCGTCCGGAGGGGTTTATCAGCCCCAGCATTTT	CASSLPSGGVYQPQHF
NA	TRBV10-3	14	NA	TRBJ2-7	TGTGCCATCAGTGATGCAGCGTTATCCTACGAGCAGTACTTC	CAISDAALSYEQYF
NA	TRBV7-2	15	TRBD2	TRBJ2-5	TGTGCCAGCAGCTTCCGGCTAGCGGGGAAGGAGACCCAGTACTTC	CASSFRLAGKETQYF
NA	TRBV9	12	NA	TRBJ1-1	TGTGCCAGCAGCGTAGTTCAGGGTGAAGCTTTCTTT	CASSVVQGEAFF
NA	TRBV5-4	15	TRBD1	TRBJ2-1	TGTGCCAGCAGTCTGGACAGGGCTACCTACAATGAGCAGTTCTTC	CASSLDRATYNEQFF
NA	TRBV24-1	15	NA	TRBJ1-1	TGTGCCACCAGTGATGATACAATCGGGCCGGGGAAAGCTTTCTTT	CATSDDTIGPGKAFF
NA	TRBV12-3/TRBV12-4	13	NA	TRBJ1-2	TGTGCCAGCAGTTTGGGGGGAGTGAGCGGCTACACCTTC	CASSLGGVSGYTF
NA	TRBV7-2	15	TRBD2	TRBJ2-1	TGTGCCAGCAGCCCTAGAGCGGGGGAAGGAAATGAGCAGTTCTTC	CASSPRAGEGNEQFF
NA	TRBV6-5	14	TRBD1	TRBJ1-1	TGTGCCAGCAGCGGGGACAGGGGGAGGACTGAAGCTTTCTTT	CASSGDRGRTEAFF
NA	TRBV6-5	16	TRBD2	TRBJ2-7	TGTGCCAGCAGTTCCTCTAGGCGGGGGGACACCTACGAGCAGTACTTC	CASSSSRRGDTYEQYF
NA	TRBV10-3	13	NA	TRBJ1-1	TGTGCCATCAGTGAAGACAAAACCTCTGAAGCTTTCTTT	CAISEDKTSEAFF
NA	TRBV15	17	TRBD1	TRBJ1-1	TGTGCCACCAGCAGAGGTGACAGGGGACCGATCGGCGAAGGAGCTTTCTTT	CATSRGDRGPIGEGAFF
once	TRBV6-5	14	TRBD2	TRBJ2-3	TGTGCCAGCACCAGCGGGAGTAGAACAGATACGCAGTATTTT	CASTSGSRTDTQYF
once	TRBV9	15	TRBD2	TRBJ2-5	TGTGCCACTTACCTCAGCGGGAGGGCCCAAGAGACCCAGTACTTC	CATYLSGRAQETQYF
NA	TRBV9	15	TRBD1	TRBJ2-7	TGTGCCAGCAGCGTCGGGACAGGGGGGGCCTACGAGCAGTACTTC	CASSVGTGGAYEQYF
NA	TRBV6-2/TRBV6-3	15	NA	TRBJ2-2	TGTGCCAGCAGTCGACAGTCCCCGAACACCGGGGAGCTGTTTTTT	CASSRQSPNTGELFF
once	TRBV18	18	TRBD2	TRBJ2-1	TGTGCCAGCTCACCGCGACCGATAGCGGGGGGGCTATTCAATGAGCAGTTCTTC	CASSPRPIAGGLFNEQFF
NA	TRBV4-2	15	NA	TRBJ2-7	TGTGCCAGCAGCCAAGGACCTCGAGCGGACTACGAGCAGTACTTC	CASSQGPRADYEQYF
NA	TRBV18	15	NA	TRBJ1-5	TGTGCCAGCTCACCACTTGGGGGGGATGGACAGCCCCAGCATTTT	CASSPLGGDGQPQHF
once	TRBV7-9	16	TRBD1	TRBJ1-1	TGTGCCAGCAGTACCGACGCCCGGGACAGGGCCCCTGAAGCTTTCTTT	CASSTDARDRAPEAFF
NA	TRBV7-9	16	TRBD1	TRBJ1-3	TGTGCCAGCAGCTTAGGGGGACAGAGCTCTGGAAACACCATATATTTT	CASSLGGQSSGNTIYF
NA	TRBV13	16	NA	TRBJ2-7	TGTGCCAGCAGGCGCGCCCTAGGGGCTAGTCACTACGAGCAGTACTTC	CASRRALGASHYEQYF
NA	TRBV2	15	NA	TRBJ1-5	TGTGCCAGCAGTGAGAGGAGGGGATTAGGTCAGCCCCAGCATTTT	CASSERRGLGQPQHF
few	TRBV27	14	NA	TRBJ2-7	TGTGCCAGCAGTTTCCCTAGCGCGACCTACGAGCAGTACTTC	CASSFPSATYEQYF
NA	TRBV4-1	15	NA	TRBJ1-5	TGCGCCAGCAGCCAAGGGAGGGCGGTAGGTCAGCCCCAGCATTTT	CASSQGRAVGQPQHF
NA	TRBV24-1	13	NA	TRBJ1-5	TGTGCCACCAGTGACGGACTCAATCAGCCCCAGCATTTT	CATSDGLNQPQHF
NA	TRBV3-1/TRBV3-2	12	TRBD1	TRBJ1-1	TGTGCCAGCAGCCAATACAGGGGAGAAGCTTTCTTT	CASSQYRGEAFF
NA	TRBV11-2	14	NA	TRBJ1-2	TGTGCCAGCAGCTCGTCATTGGGGAGCGGAGGCTACACCTTC	CASSSSLGSGGYTF
NA	TRBV30	13	TRBD1	TRBJ2-1	TGTGCCTGGACCGGGACAGGGGGAGGTGAGCAGTTCTTC	CAWTGTGGGEQFF
NA	TRBV5-1	18	NA	TRBJ1-1	TGCGCCAGCAGCAGGGGTCTTTCGTCCTCGATGTTGGACACTGAAGCTTTCTTT	CASSRGLSSSMLDTEAFF
NA	TRBV12-3/TRBV12-4	13	NA	TRBJ2-6	TGTGCCGGCGGAAGCTCTGGGGCCAACGTCCTGACTTTC	CAGGSSGANVLTF
NA	TRBV3-1/TRBV3-2	14	NA	TRBJ1-2	TGTGCCAGCAGCCTTAAAGGAGGACCCTATGGCTACACCTTC	CASSLKGGPYGYTF
NA	TRBV24-1	15	TRBD2	TRBJ2-5	TGTGCCACCAGTCCTAGCGGGGGCCTACAAGAGACCCAGTACTTC	CATSPSGGLQETQYF
NA	TRBV28	14	TRBD1	TRBJ1-2	TGTGCCAGCAGAACCGGGACAGGGTCCTATGGCTACACCTTC	CASRTGTGSYGYTF
once	TRBV6-1	15	TRBD1	TRBJ2-1	TGTGCCAGCAGTGATCGAGACAGGGGATACAATGAGCAGTTCTTC	CASSDRDRGYNEQFF
NA	TRBV6-5	12	NA	TRBJ1-2	TGTGCCAGCAGTACAGGGCCCTATGGCTACACCTTC	CASSTGPYGYTF
NA	TRBV6-6	13	NA	TRBJ1-1	TGTGCCAGCAGTTTTCAGGGGATCACTGAAGCTTTCTTT	CASSFQGITEAFF
NA	TRBV7-3	13	TRBD1	TRBJ1-2	TGTGCCAGCAGCTTTTTTACAGGGGCTGGCTACACCTTC	CASSFFTGAGYTF
NA	TRBV9	16	TRBD2	TRBJ2-3	TGTGCCAGCAGCGTAAGGGGTCCAGCGGGGACAGATACGCAGTATTTT	CASSVRGPAGTDTQYF
NA	TRBV2	15	TRBD2	TRBJ2-3	TGTGCCAGCAGCTACTCGGGGGTCGGGGGGGATACGCAGTATTTT	CASSYSGVGGDTQYF
NA	TRBV3-1/TRBV3-2	14	NA	TRBJ1-4	TGTGCCAGCAGCCATCAGGGGCAGAGTGAAAAACTGTTTTTT	CASSHQGQSEKLFF